The source of this T cell receptor beta chain is a study of blood T cell repertoires in COVID-19. At the level of the study: In each case, the material was cDNA or gDNA derived from T cells, B-cell-depleted T cells, or PBMCs.

The V gene lost 0 bases and the J gene lost 3 bases, with 6 bases spanning the gap. CDR1 is SGHRS and CDR2 is YFSETQ in the germline V gene. The CDR3 is 14 residues long. Only in-frame clones appear in the TCRdb table, and some are missing; sequencing was by immunoSEQ multiplex PCR. This sample has 65,000 to 90,000 clones, with roughly nine tenths found just once. The source is a man aged 45-65 years with acute or convalescent COVID-19. This chain joins TRBV5-1 and TRBJ1-4; D gene unclear. Sequencing used peripheral blood. Here the CDR3 reads CASSLGSANEKLFF. The CDR3 coding sequence is TGCGCCAGCAGCTTGGGGTCAGCTAATGAAAAACTGTTTTTT.